This passage covers 25 T cell receptor beta chains from one sample sequenced in a study of T cell repertoires in cytomegalovirus infection. TCRdb re-called the reads with MiXCR, one entry per CDR3 protein. The sample contains 400,000 or so distinct CDR3 sequences, approximately 31% of which appear only once. Specimen: PBMCs. Receptors originate from a human donor in good health (CMV status not recorded). Some clones in this sample may be carry-over from other donors' samples.

The chain carries TRBV6-6 and TRBJ2-5; D may be TRBD1 (5 bases). Between the trimmed V and J ends, which lost 7 bases and 4 bases, there was a span of 16 bases. CDR1 and CDR2 (germline): MNHNY, SVGAGI (reference sequence). The CDR3 is made up of 14 amino acids. The CDR3 region is CASNTGLSLETQYF. CDR3 nucleotides: TGTGCCAGCAACACAGGCCTCAGCTTAGAGACCCAGTACTTC.

The V gene is TRBV2, the J gene TRBJ1-4; 9 nucleotides line up with TRBD1. This CDR3 contains 16 residues. Germline CDR1 reads SNHLY; CDR2 reads FYNNEI. The ends lost 5 bases at V and 7 bases at J; junction bases unmatched: 11. The CDR3 nucleotides are TGTGCCAGCAGTAGACCAGGGGACAGGGCTGGTGAAAAACTGTTTTTT. It encodes CASSRPGDRAGEKLFF.

For this clonotype: A read error is likely, as this CDR3 ends without the conserved phenylalanine or tryptophan. The limits of the CDR3 on the DNA are not certain, so only TCRdb's listed CDR3 is given. The CDR3 loop is CASSWGFPPGNTLYC. This chain joins TRBV7-2 and TRBJ1-3; the D segment call TRBD1 is taken from the table without a DNA check. The CDR3 spans 15 amino acids, including both terminal residues. Germline V gene lookup returns CDR1 SGHTA and CDR2 FQGNSA.

The sample holds many counts of this clonotype. This chain links TRBV7-8 with TRBJ1-1, with D uncertain. V lost 4 bases, J lost 5 bases, and 17 bases lay in between. The CDR3 has 15 residues. Germline V CDR1 and CDR2: SGHVS, FQNEAQ. Written as DNA, the CDR3 is TGTGCCAGCAGCTCTCGTGCTTATCAGGAGACTGAAGCTTTCTTT. It translates to CASSSRAYQETEAFF.

This clonotype has just a few counts. This sequence joins TRBV7-8 and TRBJ2-1; possibly TRBD2 for D (7 bases). Germline V CDR1 and CDR2: SGHVS, FQNEAQ. This CDR3 spans 17 amino acids. Trimming removed 0 bases from V and 4 bases from J, with 16 bases in between. The CDR3 DNA reads TGTGCCAGCAGCTTAGCGCGTGGCGGGGGCTCATACAATGAGCAGTTCTTC. Encoded protein: CASSLARGGGSYNEQFF.

Points on this clonotype: The CDR3 does not end in the conserved phenylalanine or tryptophan, so this is likely a read error. The chain carries TRBV11-2 and TRBJ2-7, with TRBD2 as a possible D gene (5 bases). CDR3 size: 14 residues. Deletions cut 1 base from V and 2 bases from J, with 9 bases between. From germline, CDR1 is SGHAT and CDR2 FQNNGV. This CDR3 is CASSLAPGAYEQYL. CDR3 sequence (DNA): TGTGCCAGCAGCTTAGCCCCCGGGGCCTACGAGCAGTACTTA.

Concerning this clonotype itself: A much bigger clone sits one base away, suggesting this may be a read error. The J gene is TRBJ1-5, the V gene TRBV7-8; D unresolved. This CDR3 has 17 residues. Germline CDR1 is SGHVS and CDR2 is FQNEAQ. Here the CDR3 reads CASSLGQTVPRNQPHHF. The CDR3 bases are TGTGCCAGCAGCTTAGGGCAAACCGTACCGCGCAATCAGCCCCATCATTTT.

This chain uses TRBV6-2 or TRBV6-3 with TRBJ1-6; TRBD1 is a possible D gene (5 bases). Trimming left V 6 bases short and J 9 bases short, with 18 bases between. The CDR3 totals 15 residues. CDR1 is MNHEY and CDR2 is SVGEGT in the germline V gene. In nucleotides, the CDR3 is TGTGCCAGCAGCCCGTTGGGGGTTTACACTTCACCCCTCCACTTT. Translating it yields CASSPLGVYTSPLHF.

The genes are TRBV5-5 and TRBJ2-2; D unresolved. The CDR3 is 15 residues long. The germline gives CDR1 SGHKS, CDR2 YYEKEE (reference sequence). V was shortened by 2 bases and J by 1 base, with 9 bases between the two germline ends. The CDR3 protein is CASSFAWVNTGELFF. The CDR3 DNA is TGTGCCAGCAGCTTTGCGTGGGTGAACACCGGGGAGCTGTTTTTT.

The chain couples TRBV2 to TRBJ1-1; D is unclear. V lost 5 bases and J 1 base, leaving 8 bases between the germline ends. The CDR3 covers 13 residues. CDR1 is SNHLY and CDR2 is FYNNEI in the germline V gene. The CDR3 DNA follows: TGTGCCAGCAGTCCCTATCAGAACACTGAAGCTTTCTTT. This translates into CASSPYQNTEAFF.

The chain links TRBV7-8 to TRBJ2-5, with 12 positions matching TRBD2. This CDR3 is built from 17 residues. The trim removed 3 bases at V and 4 bases at J, leaving 9 bases unmatched. Germline CDR1 reads SGHVS; CDR2 reads FQNEAQ. CDR3 in amino acids: CASSFGLAGFLGETQYF. CDR3 DNA: TGTGCCAGCAGCTTCGGACTAGCGGGATTTTTGGGAGAGACCCAGTACTTC.

This clonotype was found a few times. The gene calls are TRBV5-1 and TRBJ2-7; 7 bases are shared with TRBD1. Trimming cost V 0 bases and J 1 base; bases outside gene matches: 7. CDR1 and CDR2 (germline): SGHRS, YFSETQ. This CDR3 is 16 amino acids long. CDR3: CASSLGATGVSYEQYF. CDR3 coding DNA: TGCGCCAGCAGCTTGGGTGCTACAGGGGTTTCCTACGAGCAGTACTTC.

In its sample, this clonotype was seen a few times. The chain links TRBV7-8 to TRBJ2-1, with 14 bases matching TRBD2. V was pared by 0 bases and J by 0 bases, with 7 bases of the junction left unmatched. CDR1 SGHVS and CDR2 FQNEAQ come from the germline V gene. This CDR3 spans 20 amino acids. CDR3 loop: CASSLAMTSGGASSYNEQFF. The CDR3 DNA reads as TGTGCCAGCAGCTTAGCGATGACTAGCGGGGGGGCTAGCTCCTACAATGAGCAGTTCTTC.

This clonotype showed up many times. The chain employs TRBV25-1 and TRBJ1-6, with D perhaps matching TRBD1 (6 bases). The CDR3 contains 15 residues. V dropped 1 base and J dropped 8 bases, with 12 bases sitting between them. Germline loops: CDR1 MGHDK, CDR2 SYGVNS. The CDR3 reads CASSESWAGDSPLHF. The CDR3 bases are TGTGCCAGCAGTGAATCTTGGGCAGGGGATTCACCCCTCCACTTT.

The V and J genes are TRBV27 and TRBJ2-3; 7 nucleotides line up with TRBD1. J was trimmed by 13 bases and V by 5 bases; bases with no gene match: 9. Germline CDR1 MNHEY, CDR2 SMNVEV (reference sequence). There are 12 residues in the CDR3. This chain's CDR3 is CASSPRQGKKYF. CDR3 DNA: TGTGCCAGCAGTCCGAGACAGGGTAAAAAGTATTTT.

This chain joins TRBV7-8 and TRBJ2-7; possible D gene TRBD1, 6 bases. The CDR3 consists of 15 residues. Germline CDR1 and CDR2: SGHVS and FQNEAQ. The ends were cut back, 6 bases at V and 0 bases at J, with 15 bases in the middle. In DNA form, the CDR3 reads TGTGCCAGCAGTCGCGTGCAGGACAGCTCCTACGAGCAGTACTTC. Residues: CASSRVQDSSYEQYF. The full variable domain, completed using reference TRBV7-8 and TRBJ2-7, is GAGVSQSPRYKVAKRGQDVALRCDPISGHVSLFWYQQALGQGPEFLTYFQNEAQLDKSGLPSDRFFAERPEGSVSTLKIQRTQQEDSAVYLCASSRVQDSSYEQYFGPGTRLTVT.

The rearrangement joins TRBV12-3 or TRBV12-4 to TRBJ2-2; 8 positions agree with TRBD1. There are 17 residues in the CDR3. The J segment lost 0 bases and the V segment lost 5 bases, leaving 8 bases of the junction unmatched. This chain's CDR3 is CASSHPWTGTNTGELFF. The CDR3 DNA sequence: TGTGCCAGCAGTCACCCCTGGACAGGGACGAACACCGGGGAGCTGTTTTTT.

This clonotype showed up many times. The chain has TRBV7-6 and TRBJ1-2; TRBD1 might be the D (6 bases). In germline, CDR1 is SGHVS, CDR2 FNYEAQ. The germline V and J ends were trimmed by 4 bases and 4 bases, with 13 bases remaining between them. The CDR3 totals 14 residues. This CDR3 reads CASSSGEEGYGYTF. CDR3 sequence (DNA): TGTGCCAGCAGCTCAGGGGAAGAGGGCTATGGCTACACCTTC.

This chain connects TRBV5-6 to TRBJ2-1, with D maybe TRBD1 (6 bases). CDR1 is SGHDT and CDR2 is YYEEEE in the germline V gene. V was clipped by 0 bases and J by 0 bases, with 10 bases between them. The CDR3 has 16 residues. CDR3 in amino acids: CASSLAGASSYNEQFF. In nucleotides, the CDR3 is TGTGCCAGCAGCTTGGCAGGGGCGAGCTCCTACAATGAGCAGTTCTTC.

This clonotype appeared many times. This chain connects TRBV7-8 to TRBJ1-3; possible D gene TRBD1, 5 bases. Trimming stripped 4 bases from V and 3 bases from J, with 13 bases between. CDR1 is SGHVS and CDR2 is FQNEAQ in the germline V gene. The CDR3 runs to 15 residues. The CDR3 DNA reads as TGTGCCAGCAGCTCCACCCTCGACAGTGGAAACACCATATATTTT. This translates into CASSSTLDSGNTIYF.

This clonotype was counted at least ten times. The chain uses TRBV6-1 and TRBJ1-1; no definite D call. Germline assignment: CDR1 MNHNS and CDR2 SASEGT. CDR3 length: 12 amino acids. Trimming shortened V by 3 bases and J by 1 base, and 3 bases separated the two germline ends. This CDR3 reads CASSETNTEAFF. In nucleotides, the CDR3 is TGTGCCAGCAGTGAGACGAACACTGAAGCTTTCTTT.

This clonotype has more than one count but fewer than ten. The genes are TRBV6-1 and TRBJ1-6; 7 bases match TRBD1. The CDR3 runs to 19 residues. Trimming cost V 5 bases and J 0 bases; bases outside gene matches: 13. Germline-derived CDR1 and CDR2 are MNHNS and SASEGT. CDR3 loop: CASSFRQGGGSSYNSPLHF. The CDR3 nucleotides are TGTGCCAGCAGTTTCCGACAAGGAGGGGGCAGCTCCTATAATTCACCCCTCCACTTT.

This clonotype has ten or more counts. The V call is TRBV7-2, the J call TRBJ2-3, with D possibly matching TRBD2 (6 bases). This CDR3 has 15 residues. The germline V gene encodes CDR1 SGHTA and CDR2 FQGNSA. Between the trimmed V and J ends, which lost 5 bases and 4 bases, there was a span of 16 bases. The CDR3 is CASSRPGRGADTQYF. The DNA for the CDR3 is TGTGCCAGCAGCCGACCCGGGCGGGGTGCAGATACGCAGTATTTT.

A word on this clonotype: Compared with germline, one end of the junction differs, possibly owing to a read error. This sequence joins TRBV4-1 and TRBJ1-3; D is uncertain. CDR1 and CDR2 from the germline V gene are MGHRA and YSYEKL. This CDR3 spans 15 amino acids. CDR3 sequence (DNA): TGCGCCAGCAGCAATTCCATCGTCTCTGGACACACCATATATTTT. Its protein product is CASSNSIVSGHTIYF.

Turning to this clonotype: A much larger clone differs from this one at a single base, so this may be a read error. The V gene is TRBV27, the J gene TRBJ1-4, with unresolved D. The V gene's germline CDR1 is MNHEY and CDR2 SMNVEV (reference sequence). The CDR3 length is 14 residues. DNA of the CDR3: TGTGCCAGCAGTTTTGGGTGGTCTAATGAAAAACGGTTTTTT. This gives the protein CASSFGWSNEKRFF.